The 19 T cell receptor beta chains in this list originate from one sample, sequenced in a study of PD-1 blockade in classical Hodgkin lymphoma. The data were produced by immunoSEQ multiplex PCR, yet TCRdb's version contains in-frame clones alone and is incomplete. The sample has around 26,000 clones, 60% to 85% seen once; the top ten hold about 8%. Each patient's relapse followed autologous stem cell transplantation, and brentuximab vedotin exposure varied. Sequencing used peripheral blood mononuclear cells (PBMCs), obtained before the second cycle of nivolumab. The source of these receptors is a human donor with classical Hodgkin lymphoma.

Here the CDR3 DNA reads TGCGCCAGCAGTTTCGCCAGGGCGAACACTGAAGCTTTCTTT. Translation: CASSFARANTEAFF. This chain joins TRBV10-2 and TRBJ1-1, with D possibly being TRBD1 (5 bases). CDR1 WSHSY and CDR2 SAAADI come from the germline V gene. The CDR3 loop spans 14 amino acids. V lost 5 bases and J 1 base, leaving 11 bases between the germline ends.

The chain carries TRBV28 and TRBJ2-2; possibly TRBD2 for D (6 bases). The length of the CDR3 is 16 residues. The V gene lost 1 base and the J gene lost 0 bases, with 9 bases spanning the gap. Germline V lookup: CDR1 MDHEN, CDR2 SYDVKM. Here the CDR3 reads CASSLYAGTNTGELFF. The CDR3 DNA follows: TGTGCCAGCAGTTTATATGCGGGGACGAACACCGGGGAGCTGTTTTTT.

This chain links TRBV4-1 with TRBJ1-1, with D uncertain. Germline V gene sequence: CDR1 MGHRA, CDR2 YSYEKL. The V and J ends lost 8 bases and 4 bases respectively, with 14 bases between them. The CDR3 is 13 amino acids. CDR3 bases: TGCGCCAGCGCATGGGCCCTCGGCACTGAAGCTTTCTTT. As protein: CASAWALGTEAFF.

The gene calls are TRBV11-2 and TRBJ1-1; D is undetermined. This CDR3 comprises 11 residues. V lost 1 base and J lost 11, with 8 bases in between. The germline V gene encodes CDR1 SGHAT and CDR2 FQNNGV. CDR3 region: CASSLAERAFF. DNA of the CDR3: TGTGCCAGCAGCTTAGCAGAGAGGGCTTTCTTT.

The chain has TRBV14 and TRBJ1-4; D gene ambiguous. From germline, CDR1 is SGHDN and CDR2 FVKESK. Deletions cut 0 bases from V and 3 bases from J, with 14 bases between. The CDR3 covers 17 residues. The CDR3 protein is CASSQDEGSYSNEKLFF. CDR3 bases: TGTGCCAGCAGCCAAGATGAAGGGTCTTACTCTAATGAAAAACTGTTTTTT.

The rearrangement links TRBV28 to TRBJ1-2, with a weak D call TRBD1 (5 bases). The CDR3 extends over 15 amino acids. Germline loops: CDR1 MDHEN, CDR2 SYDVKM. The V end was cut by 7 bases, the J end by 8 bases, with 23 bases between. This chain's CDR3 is CASTSPSRGAEGYTF. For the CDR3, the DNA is TGTGCCAGCACCTCACCCTCTCGGGGCGCGGAGGGCTACACCTTC.

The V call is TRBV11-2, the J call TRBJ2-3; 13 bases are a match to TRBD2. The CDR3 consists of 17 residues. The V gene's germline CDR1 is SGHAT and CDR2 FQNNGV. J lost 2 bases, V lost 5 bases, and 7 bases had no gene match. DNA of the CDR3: TGTGCCAGCAGCCTTAGACTAGCGGGAGGACTCACAGATACGCAGTATTTT. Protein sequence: CASSLRLAGGLTDTQYF.

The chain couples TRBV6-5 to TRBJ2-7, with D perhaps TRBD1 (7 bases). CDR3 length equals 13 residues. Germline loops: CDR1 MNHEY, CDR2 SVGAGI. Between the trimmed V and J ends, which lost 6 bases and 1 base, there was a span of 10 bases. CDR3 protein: CASRSGGSYEQYF. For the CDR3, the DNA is TGTGCCAGCAGGTCAGGGGGGTCCTACGAGCAGTACTTC.

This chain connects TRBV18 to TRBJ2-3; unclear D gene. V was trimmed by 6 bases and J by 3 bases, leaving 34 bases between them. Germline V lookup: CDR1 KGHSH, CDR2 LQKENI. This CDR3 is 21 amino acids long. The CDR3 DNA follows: TGTGCCAGCTCTCGTTTGAGTTATGGCAAAAACATGACAATGGAAACAGATACGCAGTATTTT. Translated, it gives CASSRLSYGKNMTMETDTQYF. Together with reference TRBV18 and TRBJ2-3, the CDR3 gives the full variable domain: NAGVMQNPRHLVRRRGQEARLRCSPMKGHSHVYWYRQLPEEGLKFMVYLQKENIIDESGMPKERFSAEFPKEGPSILRIQQVVRGDSAAYFCASSRLSYGKNMTMETDTQYFGPGTRLTVL.

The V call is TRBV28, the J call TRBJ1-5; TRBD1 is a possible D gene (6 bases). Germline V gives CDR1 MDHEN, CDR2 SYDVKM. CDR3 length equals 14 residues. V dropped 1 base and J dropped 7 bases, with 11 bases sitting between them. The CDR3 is CASSLYRADQPQHF. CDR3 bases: TGTGCCAGCAGTTTATACAGGGCAGACCAGCCCCAGCATTTT.

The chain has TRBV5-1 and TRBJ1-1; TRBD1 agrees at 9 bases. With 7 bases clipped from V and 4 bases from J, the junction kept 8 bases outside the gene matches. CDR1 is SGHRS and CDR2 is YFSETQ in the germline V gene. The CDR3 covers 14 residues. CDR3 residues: CASHTGGGGTEAFF. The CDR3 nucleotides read TGCGCCAGCCACACAGGGGGCGGCGGCACTGAAGCTTTCTTT.

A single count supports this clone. CDR3 sequence: CASSQDADYMNTEAFF. The CDR3 nucleotides read TGTGCCAGCAGCCAAGACGCAGATTACATGAACACTGAAGCTTTCTTT. The J gene is TRBJ1-1, the V gene TRBV14, with D hard to call. This CDR3 spans 16 amino acids. Germline lookup yields CDR1 SGHDN and CDR2 FVKESK. The ends were cut back, 0 bases at V and 0 bases at J, with 11 bases in the middle.

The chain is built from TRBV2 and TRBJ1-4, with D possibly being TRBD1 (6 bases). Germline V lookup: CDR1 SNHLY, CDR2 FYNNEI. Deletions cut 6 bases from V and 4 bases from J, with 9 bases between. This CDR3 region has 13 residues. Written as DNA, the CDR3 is TGTGCCAGCAGCGGGGGCATTAATGAAAAACTGTTTTTT. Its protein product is CASSGGINEKLFF. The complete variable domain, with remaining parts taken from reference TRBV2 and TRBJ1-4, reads EPEVTQTPSHQVTQMGQEVILRCVPISNHLYFYWYRQILGQKVEFLVSFYNNEISEKSEIFDDQFSVERPDGSNFTLKIRSTKLEDSAMYFCASSGGINEKLFFGSGTQLSVL.

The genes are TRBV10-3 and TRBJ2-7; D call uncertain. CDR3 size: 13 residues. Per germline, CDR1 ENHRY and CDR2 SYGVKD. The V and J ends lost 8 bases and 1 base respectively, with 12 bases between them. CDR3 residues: CAIASEKSYEQYF. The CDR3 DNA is TGTGCCATCGCTTCCGAGAAGTCCTACGAGCAGTACTTC.

CDR3: CASGLGRSSYNEQFF. In nucleotides, the CDR3 is TGTGCCAGCGGGCTTGGGCGGAGCTCCTACAATGAGCAGTTCTTC. The rearrangement joins TRBV2 to TRBJ2-1, with unresolved D. Germline V CDR1 and CDR2: SNHLY, FYNNEI. V was clipped by 8 bases and J by 0 bases, with 14 bases between them. The CDR3 runs to 15 residues.

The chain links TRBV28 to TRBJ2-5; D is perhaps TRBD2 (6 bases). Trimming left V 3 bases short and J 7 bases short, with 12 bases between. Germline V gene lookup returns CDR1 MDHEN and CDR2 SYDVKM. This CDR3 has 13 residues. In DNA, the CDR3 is TGTGCCAGCAGTTTTGCGGGAAGGGGGACCCAGTACTTC. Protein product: CASSFAGRGTQYF.

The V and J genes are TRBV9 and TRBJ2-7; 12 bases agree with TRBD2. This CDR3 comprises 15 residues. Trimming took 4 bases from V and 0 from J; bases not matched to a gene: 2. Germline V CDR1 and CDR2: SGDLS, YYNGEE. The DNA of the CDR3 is TGTGCCAGCAGCCCTAGCGGGAGGGACTCCTACGAGCAGTACTTC. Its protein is CASSPSGRDSYEQYF. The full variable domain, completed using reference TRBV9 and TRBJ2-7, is DSGVTQTPKHLITATGQRVTLRCSPRSGDLSVYWYQQSLDQGLQFLIQYYNGEERAKGNILERFSAQQFPDLHSELNLSSLELGDSALYFCASSPSGRDSYEQYFGPGTRLTVT.

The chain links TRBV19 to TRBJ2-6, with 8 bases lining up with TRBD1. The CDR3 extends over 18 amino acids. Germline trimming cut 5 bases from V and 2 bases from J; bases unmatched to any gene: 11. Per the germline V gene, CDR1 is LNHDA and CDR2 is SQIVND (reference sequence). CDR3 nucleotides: TGTGCCAGTAGTTTCGTCAGGACAGGGTTGGCTGGGGCCAACGTCCTGACTTTC. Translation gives CASSFVRTGLAGANVLTF.

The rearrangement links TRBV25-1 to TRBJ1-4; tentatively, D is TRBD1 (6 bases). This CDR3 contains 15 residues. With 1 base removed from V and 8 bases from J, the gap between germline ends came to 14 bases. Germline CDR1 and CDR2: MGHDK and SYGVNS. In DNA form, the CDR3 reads TGTGCCAGCAGTGAATTAGGGGGGTCGGAGGAAAAACTGTTTTTT. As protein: CASSELGGSEEKLFF.